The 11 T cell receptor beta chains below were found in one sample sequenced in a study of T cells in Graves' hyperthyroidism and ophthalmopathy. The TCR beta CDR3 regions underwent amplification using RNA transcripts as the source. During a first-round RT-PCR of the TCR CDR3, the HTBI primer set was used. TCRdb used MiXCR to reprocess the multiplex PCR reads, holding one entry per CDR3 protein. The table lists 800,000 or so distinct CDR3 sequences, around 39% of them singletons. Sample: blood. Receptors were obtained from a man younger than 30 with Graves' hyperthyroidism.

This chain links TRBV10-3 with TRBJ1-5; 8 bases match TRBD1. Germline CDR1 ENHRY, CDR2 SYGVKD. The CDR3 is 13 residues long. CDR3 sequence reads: CASRGPFGQPQHF. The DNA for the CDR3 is TGTGCTAGCAGGGGGCCTTTCGGTCAGCCCCAGCATTTT.

The DNA for the CDR3 is TGCAGCGTTAAGGGGGCAGGGGAGCTGTTTTTT. This gives the protein CSVKGAGELFF. The rearrangement joins TRBV29-1 to TRBJ2-2; 7 bases are a match to TRBD1. V trimming: 5 bases; J trimming: 8 bases; junction bases outside the gene matches: 2. The CDR3 length is 11 residues. Germline values: CDR1 SQVTM, CDR2 ANQGSEA.

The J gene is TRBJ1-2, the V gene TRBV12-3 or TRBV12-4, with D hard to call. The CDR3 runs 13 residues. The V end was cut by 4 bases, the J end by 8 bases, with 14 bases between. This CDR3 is CASSSDGDWGYTF. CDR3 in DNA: TGTGCCAGCAGTTCCGACGGAGACTGGGGCTACACCTTC.

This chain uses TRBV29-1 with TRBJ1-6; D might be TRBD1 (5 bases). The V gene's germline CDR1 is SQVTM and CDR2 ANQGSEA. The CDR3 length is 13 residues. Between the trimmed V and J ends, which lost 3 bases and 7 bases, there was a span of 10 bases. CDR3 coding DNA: TGCAGCGTTGAGTTAGGGACCAATTCACCCCTCCACTTT. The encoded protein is CSVELGTNSPLHF.

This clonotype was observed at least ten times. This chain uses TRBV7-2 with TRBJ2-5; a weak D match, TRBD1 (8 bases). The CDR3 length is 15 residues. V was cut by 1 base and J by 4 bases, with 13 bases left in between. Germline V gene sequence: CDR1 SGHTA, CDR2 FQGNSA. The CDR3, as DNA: TGTGCCAGCAGCTTAGGGACAGGGAGGGGAGAGACCCAGTACTTC. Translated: CASSLGTGRGETQYF.

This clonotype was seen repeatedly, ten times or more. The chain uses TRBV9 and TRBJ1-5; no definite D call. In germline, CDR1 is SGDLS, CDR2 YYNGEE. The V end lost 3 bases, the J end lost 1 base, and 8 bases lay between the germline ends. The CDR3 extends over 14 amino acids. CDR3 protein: CASSDGVSNQPQHF. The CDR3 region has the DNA TGTGCCAGCAGCGACGGGGTCAGCAATCAGCCCCAGCATTTT.

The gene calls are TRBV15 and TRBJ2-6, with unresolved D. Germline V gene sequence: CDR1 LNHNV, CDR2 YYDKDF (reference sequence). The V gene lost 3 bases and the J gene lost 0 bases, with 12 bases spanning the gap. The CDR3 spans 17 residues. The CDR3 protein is CATSSDSSASGANVLTF. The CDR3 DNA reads TGTGCCACCAGCAGTGACTCGAGTGCCTCTGGGGCCAACGTCCTGACTTTC.

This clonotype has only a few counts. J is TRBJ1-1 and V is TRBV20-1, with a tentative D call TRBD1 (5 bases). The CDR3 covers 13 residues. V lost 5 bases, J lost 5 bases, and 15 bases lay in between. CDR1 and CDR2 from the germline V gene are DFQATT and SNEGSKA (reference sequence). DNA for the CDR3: TGCAGTGCTCCGACAGTAATAGGAACTGAAGCTTTCTTT. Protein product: CSAPTVIGTEAFF.

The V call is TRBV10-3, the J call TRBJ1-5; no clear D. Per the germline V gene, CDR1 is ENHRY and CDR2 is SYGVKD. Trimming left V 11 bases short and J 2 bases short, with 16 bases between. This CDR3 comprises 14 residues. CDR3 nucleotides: TGTGCCTGGAGTGGGGTGATAGGCAATCAGCCCCAGCATTTT. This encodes CAWSGVIGNQPQHF.

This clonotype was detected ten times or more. The CDR3 nucleotides read TGTGCCAGCAGCGTAGGGGCAGGCCCGAATCAGCCCCAGCATTTT. Translating it yields CASSVGAGPNQPQHF. The chain employs TRBV9 and TRBJ1-5; D uncertain. Germline lookup yields CDR1 SGDLS and CDR2 YYNGEE. The germline V and J ends were trimmed by 0 bases and 4 bases, with 11 bases remaining between them. The CDR3 runs to 15 residues.

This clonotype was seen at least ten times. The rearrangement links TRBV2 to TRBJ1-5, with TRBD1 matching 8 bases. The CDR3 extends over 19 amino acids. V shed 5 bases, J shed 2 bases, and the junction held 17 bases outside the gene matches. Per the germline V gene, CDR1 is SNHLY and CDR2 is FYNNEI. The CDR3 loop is CASSSLPLTGGYGNQPQHF. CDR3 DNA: TGTGCCAGCAGTTCCCTCCCGCTTACAGGGGGATATGGCAATCAGCCCCAGCATTTT.